This T cell receptor beta chain was recovered during a study of CXCR3-negative and CXCR3-positive naive CD8 T cells. Concerning this clonotype itself: Antigen: not known.

The germline gives CDR1 MDHEN, CDR2 SYDVKM. This CDR3 spans 20 amino acids. Study-level findings and limits: Sequencing showed both naive subsets with comparably high diversity, and memory CD8+ cells much lower. Relative to CXCR3-negative naive cells, CXCR3-positive naive cells had more hydrophobic TRB CDR3s. Naive cells used TRBV-TRBJ genes in much the same way whether CXCR3-negative or CXCR3-positive; memory cells did not.

The libraries of TRB cDNA were constructed through 5' RACE using UMI labels. Reanalyzing the 5' RACE reads, TCRdb keeps one entry per CDR3 protein, without DNA. The listing records under 90,000 distinct CDR3 sequences. The sequenced material came from naive CXCR3+ CD8+ T cells from blood. The subset: CD45RO-CCR7+CD27+CD95- naive CD8+ T cells expressing CXCR3 (TNR3+). This chain links TRBV28 with TRBJ2-1; there is no DNA to check the TCRdb D call of TRBD2. The receptor's source is a human donor in good health. Some clones in this sample may be carry-over from other donors' samples. The CDR3 region is CASSPLPGLAVRHSYNEQFF. Looking up the rest from reference TRBV28 and TRBJ2-1 gives the full variable domain: DVKVTQSSRYLVKRTGEKVFLECVQDMDHENMFWYRQDPGLGLRLIYFSYDVKMKEKGDIPEGYSVSREKKERFSLILESASTNQTSMYLCASSPLPGLAVRHSYNEQFFGPGTRLTVL.